This T cell receptor beta chain was sequenced in a study of long-term antiretroviral therapy in people with HIV. All donors provided no fewer than one pre-ART and no fewer than two post-ART PBMC samples. The United States was where all participants with HIV were treated. Running of the v3.0 immunoSEQ assay took place at survey level. TCRdb keeps only in-frame clones here, not all; method: immunoSEQ multiplex PCR. The table has more than 15,000 clones, about 81% seen once; the top ten hold roughly 9.5%. Regarding the study as a whole: Post-ART diversity increased but stayed below transplant donor controls. Comparison with controls showed narrower CDR3 length ranges in HIV repertoires.

About this clone itself: The antigen remains unidentified.

The V gene lost 4 bases and the J gene lost 5 bases, with 24 bases spanning the gap. This CDR3 is 18 amino acids long. Germline V gene data show CDR1 as MGHRA and CDR2 as YSYEKL. J is TRBJ2-1 and V is TRBV4-1; D not certain. The material sequenced was unsorted PBMCs, taken 0.3 years after starting antiretroviral therapy. This receptor was taken from a man aged 18 to 30 with HIV. The CDR3 loop reads CASSPTATAPPRDNEQFF. The CDR3 nucleotides are TGCGCCAGCAGCCCTACGGCGACGGCCCCTCCCCGGGACAATGAGCAGTTCTTC.